Following are 11 T cell receptor beta chains from one sample sequenced in a study of vaccination and CD4 T cells after COVID-19 (dated by TCRdb to the early 2020s). Antigen specificity for these receptors is unknown. Preparation of the library involved PCR. The reads were generated on an Illumina iSeq 100. DNA from cultured CD4+ T cells was subjected to TCR sequencing with the Oncomine TCR Beta short-read assay at the Johns Hopkins FTIC core. TCRdb trimmed the raw reads at Q25, called clones with MiXCR and kept productive beta chains. Rows are combined by CDR3 protein, so each entry shows the most common genes and DNA. This sample gives 9,500 to 15,000 distinct CDR3 sequences in total; 55% to 75% of them show up just once. The ten largest clones take up over 10% of the sample. What this sample's treatment or condition label stands for: roughly nine-day PBMC culture with coronavirus spike peptide pools or control peptides (ViraFEST assay).

The sample comprised CD4+ T cells from blood, cultured in vitro. The source is a human donor who had recovered from COVID-19.

The genes are TRBV5-1 and TRBJ1-2; the match to TRBD1 covers 7 bases. Per germline, CDR1 SGHRS and CDR2 YFSETQ. The length of the CDR3 is 15 residues. The junction had 10 bases not matched to a gene; V was cut back by 4 bases and J by 4 bases. The CDR3 DNA follows: TGCGCCAGCAGCATCGACCCGGGACAGTTCTATGGCTACACCTTC. Translation gives CASSIDPGQFYGYTF.

V is TRBV2 and J is TRBJ2-2; D is ambiguous. The germline V and J ends were trimmed by 1 base and 3 bases, with 6 bases remaining between them. Per germline, CDR1 SNHLY and CDR2 FYNNEI. The CDR3 is made up of 14 amino acids. The CDR3 DNA follows: TGTGCCAGCAGTGAAGTTCCGGACACCGGGGAGCTGTTTTTT. Encoded protein: CASSEVPDTGELFF.

This clonotype appeared a single time. The J gene is TRBJ2-3, the V gene TRBV10-3; perhaps D is TRBD1 or TRBD2 (6 bases each). The germline V and J ends were trimmed by 6 bases and 1 base, with 14 bases remaining between them. Germline V gives CDR1 ENHRY, CDR2 SYGVKD. The CDR3 is 15 residues long. The CDR3 DNA follows: TGTGCCATCAGGGGGGGCCAAAGAGGCACAGATACGCAGTATTTT. The encoded protein is CAIRGGQRGTDTQYF.

J is TRBJ2-7 and V is TRBV18; D may correspond to TRBD1 or TRBD2 (5 bases each). This CDR3 is built from 13 residues. With 3 bases removed from V and 5 bases from J, the gap between germline ends came to 11 bases. Germline-derived CDR1 and CDR2 are KGHSH and LQKENI. The CDR3 sequence: CASSPGDRDEQYF. The CDR3 DNA is TGTGCCAGCTCACCCGGGGACCGTGACGAGCAGTACTTC.

The rearrangement links TRBV11-2 to TRBJ2-5; 8 bases match TRBD1. CDR1 and CDR2 (germline): SGHAT, FQNNGV. V was pared by 5 bases and J by 7 bases, with 9 bases of the junction left unmatched. The CDR3 has 14 residues. CDR3 loop: CASSQGALFVTQYF. The CDR3 nucleotides read TGTGCCAGCAGCCAGGGGGCCCTATTTGTGACCCAGTACTTC.

The chain employs TRBV20-1 and TRBJ2-2; 9 nucleotides align to TRBD2. V shed 6 bases, J shed 4 bases, and the junction held 6 bases outside the gene matches. CDR1 and CDR2 (germline): DFQATT, SNEGSKA (reference sequence). The CDR3 totals 14 residues. DNA for the CDR3: TGCAGTGCCGAAGCGGGAGGATTCACCGGGGAGCTGTTTTTT. Residues: CSAEAGGFTGELFF.

This clonotype was picked up a small number of times. The V and J genes are TRBV7-2 and TRBJ1-5; D is undetermined. This CDR3 has 15 residues. V dropped 0 bases and J dropped 3 bases, with 9 bases sitting between them. Germline assignment: CDR1 SGHTA and CDR2 FQGNSA. The CDR3 DNA reads TGTGCCAGCAGCTTAGCTGTGGGAACCAATCAGCCCCAGCATTTT. This gives the protein CASSLAVGTNQPQHF.

The chain carries TRBV6-1 and TRBJ2-3, with D unclear. Per germline, CDR1 MNHNS and CDR2 SASEGT. The germline V and J ends were trimmed by 6 bases and 2 bases, with 15 bases remaining between them. The CDR3 covers 15 residues. The CDR3 DNA reads TGTGCCAGCAGCAAAAGAAGGGCAACCACAGATACGCAGTATTTT. Its translation: CASSKRRATTDTQYF.

The chain's CDR3 is CASSSGAGENQPQHF. CDR3 nucleotides: TGTGCCAGCAGTTCCGGGGCAGGGGAGAATCAGCCCCAGCATTTT. This rearrangement joins TRBV28 to TRBJ1-5, with D tentatively TRBD1 (6 bases). V was trimmed by 4 bases and J by 4 bases, leaving 14 bases between them. The CDR3 runs to 15 residues. Germline CDR1 and CDR2: MDHEN and SYDVKM.

V gene TRBV7-2 combines with J gene TRBJ1-5; D is unresolved. CDR1 is SGHTA, CDR2 FQGNSA, per germline. This CDR3 contains 13 residues. Trimming removed 3 bases from V and 6 bases from J, with 9 bases in between. Here the CDR3 DNA reads TGTGCCAGCAGCTTGGGCACGGCTCAGCCCCAGCATTTT. The encoded protein is CASSLGTAQPQHF.

V gene TRBV20-1 combines with J gene TRBJ2-7; D may correspond to TRBD1 or TRBD2 (5 bases each). V was shortened by 3 bases and J by 6 bases, with 12 bases between the two germline ends. The CDR3 contains 12 residues. Per the germline V gene, CDR1 is DFQATT and CDR2 is SNEGSKA (reference sequence). The CDR3 sequence is CSASQDGTEQYF. Written as DNA, the CDR3 is TGCAGTGCTAGTCAAGACGGGACCGAGCAGTACTTC.